What follows is one T cell receptor (beta chain) and its context. As yet, its antigen is unknown. This specimen comes from a study of T cell repertoires in cytomegalovirus infection. For the study at large: The authors used CMV epitopes that were HLA-C-restricted (recently identified) and HLA-B-restricted (well studied).

There are 15 residues in the CDR3. CDR1 and CDR2 (germline): LNHDA, SQIVND (reference sequence). Study-level results: There were carriers of CMV plus the relevant HLA, and cumulative public TCR beta family frequency identified them.

TCRdb reprocessed the reads via MiXCR and lists one record per CDR3 protein. The data show around 540,000 distinct CDR3 sequences, about 33% seen once. The V call is TRBV19, the J call TRBJ1-1, with 8 bases fitting TRBD1. The material was cultured PBMCs, obtained from culture after CMV antigen stimulation. The TCR was taken from a human donor in good health (CMV status not recorded). Some clones in this sample may be carry-over from other donors' samples. The CDR3 coding sequence is TGTGTCGCGACGGGCCAGGGGGCAATGAACACTGAAGCTTTCTTT. It yields the protein CVATGQGAMNTEAFF.